This TCR beta chain was sequenced in a study of shared clonotypes between healthy human individuals. Study results and caveats: Roughly 5% was the fraction of naive CD4 clonotypes found shared across several donors. Non-shared clonotypes showed lower generation probabilities than clonotypes common to all four donors. An effect of sequencing depth on clonotype sharing among donors was expected.

In the authors' workflow: For the immunoSEQ data, sequences were junction-only without quality scores, so filtering differed. Sequenced by immunoSEQ multiplex PCR; TCRdb stores in-frame clones only, minus some. V and J calls and clone size come straight from that table; D and trimming were deduced from the DNA. The sample includes some 2,100,000 clones, approximately 96% of them seen just once. On this clone itself: Its antigen is still unknown.

Trimming removed 1 base at V and 3 bases at J, with 16 bases between. Per germline, CDR1 SGHAT and CDR2 FQNNGV. The CDR3 contains 17 residues. Sequenced: naive CD4+ T cells sorted from blood. Subset denoted: CD45RA+ positively selected. This chain connects TRBV11-2 to TRBJ1-5, with a possible D match to TRBD1 (5 bases). The sequence came from a man aged 18 to 30 in good health. CDR3 in DNA: TGTGCCAGCAGCTTAGGAGTGGGACGAGGGGACAATCAGCCCCAGCATTTT. The encoded protein is CASSLGVGRGDNQPQHF.